These 10 T cell receptor beta chains were all obtained from the same sample, sequenced in a study of control samples from healthy donors and cancer patients. Generated by immunoSEQ multiplex PCR, the TCRdb table keeps only in-frame clones and is missing some. Here the sample spans approximately 210,000 clones, about nine tenths being singletons. Sequencing was carried out using blood. The source is a man aged 25-45 years in good health.

V usage is TRBV3-1 (or the pseudogene TRBV3-2) and J usage is TRBJ2-5; D gene ambiguous. V lost 1 base and J 2 bases, leaving 11 bases between the germline ends. The CDR3 consists of 15 residues. Germline V gene data show CDR1 as LGHDT and CDR2 as YNNKEL (reference sequence). In DNA, the CDR3 is TGTGCCAGCAGCCAAGCCGTGTCAGGTCAAGAGACCCAGTACTTC. Translated: CASSQAVSGQETQYF.

Note on this clone: An end of the junction does not agree with germline; a read error may underlie this. The rearrangement uses TRBV6-1 and TRBJ1-1; D remains ambiguous. The CDR3 has 12 residues. Per germline, CDR1 MNHNS and CDR2 SASEGT. CDR3 sequence reads: CASREGFTEAFF. The CDR3 DNA reads as TGTGCCAGCAGGGAAGGGTTCACTGAAGCTTTCTTT.

With respect to this clone: Germline is not matched at one junction end, which may reflect a read error. The CDR3 sequence: CAGRGHRNTEAFF. CDR3 DNA: TGTGCCGGCAGGGGGCACCGGAACACTGAAGCTTTCTTT. The gene calls are TRBV6-6 and TRBJ1-1; 8 nucleotides agree with TRBD1. The CDR3 spans 13 residues. Germline CDR1 is MNHNY and CDR2 is SVGAGI (reference sequence).

The genes are TRBV4-1 and TRBJ2-3; D might be TRBD1 (6 bases). Looked up from germline, CDR1 is MGHRA and CDR2 is YSYEKL. The V end was cut by 0 bases, the J end by 6 bases, with 13 bases between. The CDR3 runs 15 residues. The CDR3 sequence: CASSQEDRTQDTQYF. As DNA, the CDR3 is TGCGCCAGCAGCCAAGAAGACAGGACCCAGGATACGCAGTATTTT.

This chain joins TRBV21-1 and TRBJ2-7; the D call TRBD2 from the table was never checked on the DNA. TRBV21-1 represents a pseudogene. The CDR3 has 15 residues. DNA of the CDR3: TGTGCCAGCAGCGGACGGACTAGCGGCGGTCTCGAGCAGTACTTC. Its protein product is CASSGRTSGGLEQYF.

CDR3 in DNA: TGCGCCAGCAGCCGGACAGGGAACAATGAGCAGTTCTTC. As protein: CASSRTGNNEQFF. The V call is TRBV5-1, the J call TRBJ2-1, with 8 bases fitting TRBD1. Germline trimming cut 4 bases from V and 5 bases from J; bases unmatched to any gene: 2. The length of the CDR3 is 13 residues. Germline CDR1 reads SGHRS; CDR2 reads YFSETQ.

The rearrangement joins TRBV5-1 to TRBJ1-2, with a possible D match to TRBD1 (5 bases). Looked up from germline, CDR1 is SGHRS and CDR2 is YFSETQ. This CDR3 region has 13 residues. V was pared by 2 bases and J by 9 bases, with 14 bases between. This chain's CDR3 is CASSLEPGRSYTF. The CDR3 DNA follows: TGCGCCAGCAGCTTAGAGCCGGGACGGAGCTACACCTTC.

CDR3 amino acids: CASNLQGANYEQYF. In DNA form, the CDR3 reads TGTGCCAGCAACCTACAGGGGGCGAACTACGAGCAGTACTTC. The V and J genes are TRBV6-5 and TRBJ2-7; 9 bases are shared with TRBD1. V lost 7 bases and J lost 3; bases outside the gene matches: 7. CDR3 length: 14 amino acids. Germline CDR1 and CDR2: MNHEY and SVGAGI.

The genes are TRBV3-1 (or the pseudogene TRBV3-2) and TRBJ1-5, with 7 bases fitting TRBD1. Looked up from germline, CDR1 is LGHDT and CDR2 is YNNKEL (reference sequence). The CDR3 sequence is 16 residues long. The V gene end was trimmed by 3 bases and the J gene end by 0 bases; junction bases not matched to a gene: 5. The CDR3 loop reads CASSHGTVNSNQPQHF. The CDR3 nucleotides are TGTGCCAGCAGCCACGGGACAGTAAATAGCAATCAGCCCCAGCATTTT.

The chain carries TRBV7-9 and TRBJ1-5; no definite D call. The germline gives CDR1 SEHNR, CDR2 FQNEAQ (reference sequence). The CDR3 is 13 amino acids. V lost 1 base and J 4 bases, leaving 5 bases between the germline ends. The CDR3 nucleotides read TGTGCCAGCAGCTTAGATGGGAATCAGCCCCAGCATTTT. This encodes CASSLDGNQPQHF.